The 3 T cell receptor beta chains given below trace back to one sample, sequenced in a study of T cells after yellow fever vaccination. Via MiXCR, TCRdb re-called the 5' RACE reads, giving one row per CDR3 protein. Among hundreds of thousands of distinct CDR3 sequences listed, under 20% were seen once. This material consisted of PBMCs, taken before the yellow fever booster vaccination. All receptors derive from a young man who received the YFV17D yellow fever vaccine.

The chain links TRBV7-6 to TRBJ1-1; D unresolved. Germline CDR1 SGHVS, CDR2 FNYEAQ. The CDR3 sequence is 12 residues long. V lost 5 bases, J lost 9 bases, and 13 bases lay in between. As DNA, the CDR3 is TGTGCCAGCAGCCCGACCGACGGTCAAGCTTTCTTT. It specifies CASSPTDGQAFF. Full variable domain (remainder filled in from reference TRBV7-6 and TRBJ1-1): GAGVSQSPRYKVTKRGQDVALRCDPISGHVSLYWYRQALGQGPEFLTYFNYEAQQDKSGLPNDRFSAERPEGSISTLTIQRTEQRDSAMYRCASSPTDGQAFFGQGTRLTVV.

This clonotype was seen a few times. The chain has TRBV10-3 and TRBJ1-1, with TRBD1 as a possible D gene (6 bases). This CDR3 is built from 15 residues. Looked up from germline, CDR1 is ENHRY and CDR2 is SYGVKD. Trimming stripped 4 bases from V and 4 bases from J, with 16 bases between. CDR3 region: CAISANRAGSTEAFF. The CDR3 nucleotides read TGTGCCATCAGTGCCAACAGGGCCGGTAGCACTGAAGCTTTCTTT.

The CDR3 protein is CASSQVREKEATNEKLFF. CDR3 nucleotide sequence: TGTGCCAGCAGCCAGGTCCGGGAAAAGGAGGCAACTAATGAAAAACTGTTTTTT. V usage is TRBV3-2 and J usage is TRBJ1-4; the table's D call TRBD1 went unverified against the DNA. TRBV3-2 is a pseudogene segment. The CDR3 contains 18 residues.